This T cell receptor (beta chain) was observed in a study of T cells in Graves' hyperthyroidism and ophthalmopathy. Findings and limits, study-wide: Separating ophthalmopathy from stable hyperthyroidism was achieved by a 13 V-J model.

Patients were excluded because of uncontrolled infection, other autoimmune disease, pregnancy or lactation. Used for diagnoses were clinical symptoms, serum thyroxine and TRAb, thyroid ultrasound and orbital computed tomography. Concerning this clonotype itself: Its antigen is not identified.

CDR1 is DFQATT, CDR2 SNEGSKA, per germline (reference sequence). CDR3 size: 18 residues. The V end lost 3 bases, the J end lost 6 bases, and 29 bases lay between the germline ends. It was RNA transcripts that yielded the amplified TCR beta CDR3 regions. The TCR CDR3 first-round RT-PCR relied on the HTBI primer set. TCRdb independently ran MiXCR on the multiplex PCR reads; one entry per CDR3 protein. The sample lists 490,000 or so distinct CDR3 sequences; approximately 48% were seen once. The source material was peripheral blood or thyroid tissue (not recorded which). The receptor comes from an adult woman with Graves' disease, either hyperthyroidism or ophthalmopathy (not recorded which). The chain couples TRBV20-1 to TRBJ1-2; possible D gene TRBD1, 6 bases. The CDR3 coding sequence is TGCAGTGCTAGGGGGCACGGTGGGGACACTTCCGGGGACGATGGCTACACCTTC. This gives the protein CSARGHGGDTSGDDGYTF.